This T cell receptor (beta chain) was observed in a study of CD8 T cells in Susac syndrome. With random hexamers, reverse transcription was performed on 0.5 to 1 ug of RNA. It was immunoSEQ multiplex PCR that amplified TCR beta CDR3 across 54 Vbeta and 13 Jbeta. MiXCR, applied by TCRdb to the immunoSEQ multiplex PCR reads, yields one record per CDR3 protein. The table includes fewer than 350,000 distinct CDR3 sequences, 70% to 90% detected once. TCR beta sequencing covered blood CD8+ and CD4+ T cells. It was treatment-naive patients with stable or active relapsing-remitting disease who made up the multiple sclerosis controls. In contrast to the negatively isolated CD8+ and CD4+ T cells, TEMRA cells were FACS-enriched. Germline V gives CDR1 SGHVS, CDR2 FNYEAQ. This CDR3 contains 15 residues. Deletions cut 5 bases from V and 5 bases from J, with 16 bases between.

The sequenced sample consisted of CD8+ T cells from PBMCs. The sequence derives from a human donor with multiple sclerosis. The chain couples TRBV7-6 to TRBJ2-1; D remains ambiguous. Written as DNA, the CDR3 is TGTGCCAGCAGCCCTCTATCCCCCCTTCACAATGAGCAGTTCTTC. This codes for CASSPLSPLHNEQFF.